The 26 T cell receptor beta chains reported below all come from one sample, sequenced in a study of cytomegalovirus exposure and HLA in healthy donors (dated by TCRdb to about 2017). The library came from the immunoSEQ multiplex PCR assay. The multiplex PCR relied on a mix of 60 forward primers for TCR Vbeta segments and 13 reverse primers for TCR Jbeta segments. The table comes from immuneACCESS by way of TCRdb, which keeps in-frame sequences with V and J called. Part of the clones is missing from these tables; in studies checked, under half for an unresolved V gene and the rest for unknown reasons. The sample table shows about 110,000 clones, and about three quarters are seen once. In total, the top ten clones hold about 8% of the sample. Sequencing was carried out using PBMCs. Receptors originate from a man younger than 45 in good health and CMV-seronegative.

The rearrangement joins TRBV6-1 to TRBJ2-2; 11 nucleotides line up with TRBD1. In germline, CDR1 is MNHNS, CDR2 SASEGT. The J segment lost 6 bases and the V segment lost 5 bases, leaving 2 bases of the junction unmatched. The CDR3 runs to 14 residues. The CDR3: CASSTGQGAGELFF. CDR3 nucleotide sequence: TGTGCCAGCAGTACGGGACAGGGGGCCGGGGAGCTGTTTTTT.

In DNA form, the CDR3 reads TGTGCCAGCAGCTTAGGACCGGGACAGGAATACGAGCAGTACTTC. The encoded protein is CASSLGPGQEYEQYF. This chain uses TRBV11-2 with TRBJ2-7; 8 bases map to TRBD1. Germline V gene sequence: CDR1 SGHAT, CDR2 FQNNGV. After removal of 1 base from V and 4 bases from J, the junction contained 6 bases not matched to a gene. The CDR3 loop spans 15 amino acids.

The chain uses TRBV29-1 and TRBJ2-1, with 9 bases fitting TRBD2. CDR3 size: 15 residues. The junction had 11 bases not matched to a gene; V was cut back by 6 bases and J by 5 bases. Germline CDR1 and CDR2: SQVTM and ANQGSEA. CDR3 loop: CSVRRATSGDNEQFF. The DNA for the CDR3 is TGCAGCGTCCGAAGGGCGACTAGCGGTGACAATGAGCAGTTCTTC.

V gene TRBV2 combines with J gene TRBJ2-1; TRBD2 matches 8 bases. The CDR3 has 13 amino acids. The V and J ends lost 8 bases and 9 bases, in that order; junction bases with no gene match: 9. Germline V gene lookup returns CDR1 SNHLY and CDR2 FYNNEI. The CDR3 sequence: CASGGTSFREQFF. For the CDR3, the DNA is TGTGCCAGCGGGGGGACTAGTTTTCGTGAGCAGTTCTTC.

The J gene is TRBJ1-6, the V gene TRBV28; D is uncertain. The germline CDR1 and CDR2 sequences are MDHEN and SYDVKM. The CDR3 loop spans 15 amino acids. V dropped 6 bases and J dropped 7 bases, with 16 bases sitting between them. The CDR3 loop is CASSYSTYLNSPLHF. The CDR3 region has the DNA TGTGCCAGCAGCTACTCCACCTATCTCAATTCACCCCTCCACTTT.

The chain has TRBV28 and TRBJ2-1; 8 nucleotides line up with TRBD1. V dropped 3 bases and J dropped 4; count of bases not matched to a gene: 5. The CDR3 has 15 residues. Germline V gene lookup returns CDR1 MDHEN and CDR2 SYDVKM. The CDR3 bases are TGTGCCAGCAGTTTCAACAGGGGGTTTTACAATGAGCAGTTCTTC. Encoded protein: CASSFNRGFYNEQFF.

The V and J genes are TRBV28 and TRBJ2-3; D unresolved. CDR1 is MDHEN and CDR2 is SYDVKM in the germline V gene. V lost 1 base, J lost 0 bases, and 23 bases lay in between. The CDR3 length is 20 residues. The CDR3: CASSLFLPEVLTASTDTQYF. The CDR3 DNA reads TGTGCCAGCAGTTTATTTCTCCCTGAGGTCCTAACGGCTAGCACAGATACGCAGTATTTT.

This clone was seen a few times. V usage is TRBV5-1 and J usage is TRBJ2-7; 7 bases agree with TRBD2. The V gene end was trimmed by 1 base and the J gene end by 0 bases; junction bases not matched to a gene: 13. CDR1 and CDR2 (germline): SGHRS, YFSETQ. This CDR3 has 18 amino acids. The CDR3 region is CASSLRSRLAKNSYEQYF. CDR3 coding DNA: TGCGCCAGCAGCTTGCGAAGCAGACTAGCAAAAAACTCCTACGAGCAGTACTTC.

This clone was recorded a few times. The gene calls are TRBV7-2 and TRBJ1-1; D remains unclear. Trimming cost V 3 bases and J 4 bases, with 9 bases left between them. The CDR3 contains 13 residues. Germline V CDR1 and CDR2: SGHTA, FQGNSA. The CDR3 spells CASSFRVVTEAFF. CDR3 coding DNA: TGTGCCAGCAGCTTCCGGGTGGTCACTGAAGCTTTCTTT. Full variable domain (remainder filled in from reference TRBV7-2 and TRBJ1-1): GAGVSQSPSNKVTEKGKDVELRCDPISGHTALYWYRQSLGQGLEFLIYFQGNSAPDKSGLPSDRFSAERTGGSVSTLTIQRTQQEDSAVYLCASSFRVVTEAFFGQGTRLTVV.

The rearrangement links TRBV30 to TRBJ2-1; TRBD2 agrees at 10 bases. Looked up from germline, CDR1 is GTSNPN and CDR2 is SVGIG (reference sequence). The CDR3 extends over 15 amino acids. The ends lost 4 bases at V and 4 bases at J; junction bases unmatched: 7. The CDR3 here is CAWTQLAGSYNEQFF. CDR3 nucleotides: TGTGCCTGGACCCAACTAGCGGGATCGTACAATGAGCAGTTCTTC.

J is TRBJ2-7 and V is TRBV7-9, with D tentatively TRBD2 (5 bases). The CDR3 is 12 amino acids. Germline CDR1 reads SEHNR; CDR2 reads FQNEAQ (reference sequence). Trimming left V 5 bases short and J 6 bases short, with 11 bases between. The CDR3 is CASSPDGSEQYF. For the CDR3, the DNA is TGTGCCAGCAGCCCAGATGGGAGCGAGCAGTACTTC.

The gene calls are TRBV7-9 and TRBJ2-5, with a possible D match to TRBD1 (5 bases). The assigned J gene may be wrong: the sequence end matches TRBJ2-7 better. Per the germline V gene, CDR1 is SEHNR and CDR2 is FQNEAQ (reference sequence). The CDR3 is made up of 15 amino acids. The CDR3 DNA reads TGTGCCAGCAGCTTAGCGGAGCAGGGTTCCTACGAGCAGTACTTC. Translating it yields CASSLAEQGSYEQYF.

Concerning this clone itself: The sample has other DNA sequences that encode this CDR3 too. The CDR3 nucleotides are TGCAGTGCTAGCGGGAGCACTGAAGCTTTCTTT. Protein product: CSASGSTEAFF. The genes are TRBV20-1 and TRBJ1-1; no clear D. Trimming took off 3 bases at V and 4 bases at J, with 6 bases between the two ends. This CDR3 comprises 11 residues. The V gene's germline CDR1 is DFQATT and CDR2 SNEGSKA (reference sequence).

The rearrangement links TRBV2 to TRBJ1-2; possible D gene TRBD1, 5 bases. The CDR3 consists of 13 residues. Germline lookup yields CDR1 SNHLY and CDR2 FYNNEI. The germline V and J ends were trimmed by 0 bases and 10 bases, with 12 bases remaining between them. CDR3 DNA: TGTGCCAGCAGTGAAGCGGACACACGCTACTACACCTTC. Translating gives CASSEADTRYYTF.

This clone was found once. V usage is TRBV5-1 and J usage is TRBJ2-5; 7 nucleotides match TRBD1. The DNA end is more similar to TRBJ2-7, so the J call may be wrong. Germline V gives CDR1 SGHRS, CDR2 YFSETQ. This CDR3 spans 15 amino acids. DNA for the CDR3: TGCGCCAGCAGCCAGGGGGATGAGGGCTCCTACGAGCAGTACTTC. Its translation: CASSQGDEGSYEQYF.

V and J are TRBV7-3 and TRBJ2-2; 7 bases are shared with TRBD2. The ends lost 5 bases at V and 2 bases at J; junction bases unmatched: 8. The germline V gene encodes CDR1 SGHTA and CDR2 FQGTGA. The CDR3 covers 16 residues. CDR3 sequence reads: CASSPRAGENTGELFF. DNA for the CDR3: TGTGCCAGCAGCCCAAGGGCGGGAGAAAACACCGGGGAGCTGTTTTTT.

This clone showed up just once. V and J are TRBV16 and TRBJ2-3; perhaps TRBD1 as D (5 bases). Trimming removed 2 bases at V and 8 bases at J, with 8 bases between. The CDR3 consists of 12 residues. The germline V gene encodes CDR1 KGHSY and CDR2 FQNENV. The CDR3 bases are TGTGCCAGCAGCCAAGGGGCCTCTACGCAGTATTTT. Residues: CASSQGASTQYF.

This clone has only a few counts. V gene TRBV6-1 combines with J gene TRBJ2-1, with 9 bases fitting TRBD2. CDR3 size: 12 residues. V was pared by 7 bases and J by 12 bases, with 7 bases of the junction left unmatched. Germline CDR1 and CDR2: MNHNS and SASEGT. CDR3 protein: CASNTLAGTQFF. As DNA, the CDR3 is TGTGCCAGCAATACTCTAGCGGGAACGCAGTTCTTC.

The V and J genes are TRBV7-8 and TRBJ1-6; no clear D. The CDR3 is 18 residues long. V was shortened by 5 bases and J by 0 bases, with 17 bases between the two germline ends. Germline V gene lookup returns CDR1 SGHVS and CDR2 FQNEAQ. CDR3 in amino acids: CASSPRPVGSSYNSPLHF. DNA of the CDR3: TGTGCCAGCAGCCCCAGGCCCGTAGGGAGCTCCTATAATTCACCCCTCCACTTT.

In its sample, this clone was seen once. This sequence joins TRBV7-9 and TRBJ2-3; 7 bases align to TRBD1. CDR3 length equals 15 residues. After removal of 1 base from V and 2 bases from J, the junction contained 3 bases not matched to a gene. Germline CDR1 reads SEHNR; CDR2 reads FQNEAQ (reference sequence). The CDR3 here is CASSLGRGLTDTQYF. In DNA, the CDR3 is TGTGCCAGCAGCTTAGGAAGGGGGCTCACAGATACGCAGTATTTT.

The chain has TRBV28 and TRBJ1-1, with 7 bases matching TRBD1. V dropped 1 base and J dropped 1; count of bases not matched to a gene: 0. CDR3 size: 14 residues. The germline V gene encodes CDR1 MDHEN and CDR2 SYDVKM. CDR3 sequence: CASSLSGGNTEAFF. The DNA of the CDR3 is TGTGCCAGCAGTTTATCAGGGGGGAACACTGAAGCTTTCTTT.

This sequence joins TRBV29-1 and TRBJ2-5; 7 positions agree with TRBD2. The J call is in doubt because the DNA end fits TRBJ2-7 better. The CDR3 covers 15 residues. CDR1 and CDR2 (germline): SQVTM, ANQGSEA. The CDR3 DNA reads TGCAGCGTTGAAAGGGGAGGGCAGGGAGTCCACGAGCAGTACTTC. Encoded protein: CSVERGGQGVHEQYF.

This clone turned up a few times. This chain uses TRBV7-8 with TRBJ2-7, with D possibly being TRBD1 (5 bases). CDR3 length: 14 residues. Trimming removed 5 bases at V and 0 bases at J, with 11 bases between. The germline V gene has CDR1 SGHVS and CDR2 FQNEAQ. The CDR3 protein is CASSRQFTSYEQYF. In nucleotides, the CDR3 is TGTGCCAGCAGCAGACAGTTTACCTCCTACGAGCAGTACTTC.

This clone was seen a handful of times. The genes are TRBV28 and TRBJ1-2, with D unresolved. Germline V gene lookup returns CDR1 MDHEN and CDR2 SYDVKM. The CDR3 consists of 13 residues. V shed 0 bases and J shed 11 bases, with 13 bases lying between them. In DNA form, the CDR3 reads TGTGCCAGCAGTTTATGGGGCAGGTCTTTTTACACCTTC. Residues: CASSLWGRSFYTF.

V is TRBV4-1 and J is TRBJ1-5; D is unclear. In germline, CDR1 is MGHRA, CDR2 YSYEKL. The CDR3 length is 14 residues. Trimming removed 0 bases from V and 1 base from J, with 4 bases in between. The CDR3 DNA follows: TGCGCCAGCAGCCAAGAGAGGAGCAATCAGCCCCAGCATTTT. It encodes CASSQERSNQPQHF.

This clone was observed a few times. This sequence joins TRBV6-5 and TRBJ1-2; D possibly corresponds to TRBD1 (5 bases). Germline V CDR1 and CDR2: MNHEY, SVGAGI. V was clipped by 4 bases and J by 8 bases, with 14 bases between them. There are 13 residues in the CDR3. The CDR3 DNA reads as TGTGCCAGCAGTTCCACCCCCCAGGGAGGCTACACCTTC. Its protein is CASSSTPQGGYTF.